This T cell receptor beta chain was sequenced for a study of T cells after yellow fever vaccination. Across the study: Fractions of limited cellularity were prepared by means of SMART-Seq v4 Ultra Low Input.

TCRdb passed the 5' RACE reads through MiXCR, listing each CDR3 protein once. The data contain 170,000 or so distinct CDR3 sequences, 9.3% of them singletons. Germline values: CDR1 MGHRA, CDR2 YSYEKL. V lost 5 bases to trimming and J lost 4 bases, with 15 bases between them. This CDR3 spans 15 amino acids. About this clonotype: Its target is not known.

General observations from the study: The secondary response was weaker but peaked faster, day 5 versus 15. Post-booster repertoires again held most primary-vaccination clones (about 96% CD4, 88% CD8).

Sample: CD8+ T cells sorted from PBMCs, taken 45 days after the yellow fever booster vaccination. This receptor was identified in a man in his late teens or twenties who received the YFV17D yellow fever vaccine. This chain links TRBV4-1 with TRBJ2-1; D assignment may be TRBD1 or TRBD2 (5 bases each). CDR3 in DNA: TGCGCCAGCAGCTACCGGGACGTAGGTTACAATGAGCAGTTCTTC. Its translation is CASSYRDVGYNEQFF.